This T cell receptor beta chain was found in a study of cytomegalovirus exposure and HLA in healthy donors. General study points: It was 150 or so TCR beta chains that were listed as cytomegalovirus-associated.

This table comes from immunoSEQ multiplex PCR, and its TCRdb copy is limited to in-frame clones, with some not included. The sample yields approximately 90,000 clones, roughly 97% seen once. The V and J ends lost 5 bases and 6 bases respectively, with 17 bases between them. The CDR3 has 15 amino acids. CDR1 is SNHLY and CDR2 is FYNNEI in the germline V gene. About this clone: The antigen remains undetermined.

This chain uses TRBV2 with TRBJ2-1, with D perhaps TRBD1 (6 bases). The sequenced material came from PBMCs. This receptor was identified in a man aged 18 to 30 in good health and CMV-seronegative. In DNA, the CDR3 is TGTGCCAGCAGTTGGGGGCGACAAGGGTCCAATGAGCAGTTCTTC. Protein: CASSWGRQGSNEQFF.